These 24 T cell receptor beta chains originate from one sample sequenced in a study of Graves' ophthalmopathy and Graves' hyperthyroidism. Scientists amplified the TCR beta CDR3 regions from RNA transcripts. HTBI primers primed a first-round RT-PCR, and a second-round multiplex PCR followed. TCRdb reprocessed the multiplex PCR reads via MiXCR and lists one record per CDR3 protein. The sample lists 220,000 or so distinct CDR3 sequences; roughly 21% were seen once. Sequences were obtained from peripheral blood. The receptors originated from a woman aged 45-65 years with Graves' ophthalmopathy.

This sequence joins TRBV19 and TRBJ1-5; TRBD1 is a possible D gene (6 bases). Trimming pared 5 bases from V and 0 bases from J, leaving 11 bases between. CDR1 and CDR2 (germline): LNHDA, SQIVND (reference sequence). The CDR3 consists of 15 residues. The DNA of the CDR3 is TGTGCCAGTAGTCAGGGGATACTTAGCAATCAGCCCCAGCATTTT. Protein: CASSQGILSNQPQHF.

This clonotype was picked up many times. The gene calls are TRBV9 and TRBJ2-5; 9 bases are shared with TRBD2. CDR1 and CDR2 (germline): SGDLS, YYNGEE. Trimming took 3 bases from V and 5 from J; bases not matched to a gene: 11. The CDR3 length is 16 residues. The CDR3 DNA is TGTGCCAGCAGCGCAATGACCGGGACTAGCTTCGAGACCCAGTACTTC. The encoded protein is CASSAMTGTSFETQYF.

This clonotype was counted at least ten times. The V gene is TRBV6-5, the J gene TRBJ1-6; no definite D call. The V and J ends lost 6 bases and 8 bases respectively, with 23 bases between them. Germline values: CDR1 MNHEY, CDR2 SVGAGI. The length of the CDR3 is 17 residues. The CDR3 region is CASSIQGPTNRDSPLHF. CDR3 nucleotides: TGTGCCAGCAGCATACAAGGACCGACCAATCGGGATTCACCCCTCCACTTT.

The rearrangement uses TRBV12-3 or TRBV12-4 and TRBJ1-1; possibly TRBD1 for D (6 bases). V was clipped by 3 bases and J by 11 bases, with 16 bases between them. CDR3 length: 13 amino acids. The CDR3 loop is CASSLAGEVGAFF. In DNA, the CDR3 is TGTGCCAGCAGTTTGGCAGGGGAGGTTGGCGCTTTCTTT.

The CDR3 region is CASSGQGFGELFF. The CDR3 DNA reads TGTGCCAGCAGCGGACAGGGTTTCGGGGAGCTGTTTTTT. J is TRBJ2-2 and V is TRBV9, with TRBD1 matching over 7 bases. CDR3 length: 13 residues. The J segment lost 7 bases and the V segment lost 3 bases, leaving 3 bases of the junction unmatched. Germline V gene lookup returns CDR1 SGDLS and CDR2 YYNGEE.

In its sample, this clonotype was seen many times. The rearrangement joins TRBV28 to TRBJ2-7; no firm D call. V was shortened by 5 bases and J by 4 bases, with 15 bases between the two germline ends. Germline V gene sequence: CDR1 MDHEN, CDR2 SYDVKM. This CDR3 comprises 14 residues. The CDR3 DNA is TGTGCCAGCAGTCGCGCGTGGCTCATTTACGAGCAGTACTTC. Translated: CASSRAWLIYEQYF.

This clonotype was seen at least ten times. The J gene is TRBJ2-2, the V gene TRBV24-1, with D possibly matching TRBD1 (6 bases). The CDR3 runs to 15 residues. Trimming pared 4 bases from V and 1 base from J, leaving 9 bases between. The germline CDR1 and CDR2 sequences are KGHDR and SFDVKD. CDR3 sequence (DNA): TGTGCCACCAGTGAAACGGACAGGAACACCGGGGAGCTGTTTTTT. Protein sequence: CATSETDRNTGELFF.

In its sample, this clonotype was seen a few times. Just one base apart from a much larger clone, this may be a read error. CDR3 sequence reads: CVSSPQGSGNQPQHF. The CDR3 bases are TGTGTCAGTAGTCCACAGGGGTCGGGCAATCAGCCCCAGCATTTT. The chain carries TRBV19 and TRBJ1-5, with TRBD1 matching 7 bases. CDR3 length equals 15 residues. CDR1 and CDR2 from the germline V gene are LNHDA and SQIVND (reference sequence).

V gene TRBV6-1 combines with J gene TRBJ2-7; D not certain. Trimming left V 1 base short and J 1 base short, with 14 bases between. Germline values: CDR1 MNHNS, CDR2 SASEGT. The CDR3 sequence is 16 residues long. CDR3 sequence: CASSEGTGVPSYEQYF. For the CDR3, the DNA is TGTGCCAGCAGTGAAGGGACGGGTGTACCTTCCTACGAGCAGTACTTC.

The rearrangement uses TRBV19 and TRBJ2-2; 9 nucleotides match TRBD2. CDR3 length: 16 residues. CDR1 LNHDA and CDR2 SQIVND come from the germline V gene (reference sequence). Trimming cost V 6 bases and J 6 bases; bases outside gene matches: 11. This chain's CDR3 is CASRDGTSYGAGELFF. The CDR3 nucleotides are TGTGCCAGTAGGGACGGGACTAGCTATGGGGCCGGGGAGCTGTTTTTT.

The chain links TRBV7-2 to TRBJ1-1, with TRBD1 matching over 7 bases. The CDR3 extends over 15 amino acids. Germline CDR1 SGHTA, CDR2 FQGNSA. The J segment lost 3 bases and the V segment lost 5 bases, leaving 9 bases of the junction unmatched. CDR3 sequence: CASSPETGRYTEAFF. CDR3 sequence (DNA): TGTGCCAGCAGCCCGGAGACAGGGAGGTACACTGAAGCTTTCTTT.

This clonotype was counted many times. The V and J genes are TRBV2 and TRBJ2-5; no clear D gene. CDR1 and CDR2 (germline): SNHLY, FYNNEI. The CDR3 extends over 14 amino acids. V lost 4 bases to trimming and J lost 1 base, with 10 bases between them. The CDR3 sequence: CASSVSFFQETQYF. In DNA form, the CDR3 reads TGTGCCAGCAGTGTTTCTTTTTTCCAAGAGACCCAGTACTTC. Together with reference TRBV2 and TRBJ2-5, the CDR3 gives the full variable domain: EPEVTQTPSHQVTQMGQEVILRCVPISNHLYFYWYRQILGQKVEFLVSFYNNEISEKSEIFDDQFSVERPDGSNFTLKIRSTKLEDSAMYFCASSVSFFQETQYFGPGTRLLVL.

To note about this clonotype: A much larger clone is a single base away; this may be a read error. The CDR3 does not close with the conserved phenylalanine or tryptophan, likely indicating a read error. J is TRBJ1-1 and V is TRBV19, with TRBD1 matching 7 bases. V was clipped by 5 bases and J by 7 bases; unmatched bases: 10. This CDR3 spans 14 amino acids. The germline V gene has CDR1 LNHDA and CDR2 SQIVND (reference sequence). As DNA, the CDR3 is TGTGCCAGTAGTGGACGGACAGGTTTCGGTGAAGCTTTCATT. Amino acid sequence: CASSGRTGFGEAFI.

This clonotype has a count of ten or more. The CDR3 reads CASSVNAYNYGYTF. In nucleotides, the CDR3 is TGTGCCAGCAGCGTAAATGCGTACAACTATGGCTACACCTTC. The chain uses TRBV9 and TRBJ1-2; D not resolved. Germline-derived CDR1 and CDR2 are SGDLS and YYNGEE. There are 14 residues in the CDR3. With 1 base removed from V and 2 bases from J, the gap between germline ends came to 9 bases.

This clonotype came up a few times. The V gene is TRBV29-1, the J gene TRBJ2-2, with D tentatively TRBD2 (6 bases). Looked up from germline, CDR1 is SQVTM and CDR2 is ANQGSEA. Trimming pared 5 bases from V and 0 bases from J, leaving 13 bases between. This CDR3 comprises 15 residues. This CDR3 reads CSVMAGPTNTGELFF. The CDR3, as DNA: TGCAGCGTTATGGCGGGACCGACGAACACCGGGGAGCTGTTTTTT.

This clonotype was found many times. This chain joins TRBV6-2 or TRBV6-3 and TRBJ1-5; D is unresolved. With 5 bases removed from V and 4 bases from J, the gap between germline ends came to 12 bases. Germline V CDR1 and CDR2: MNHEY, SVGEGT. This CDR3 region has 14 residues. DNA of the CDR3: TGTGCCAGCAGTCCCGGACGGGAGAATCAGCCCCAGCATTTT. Translated, it gives CASSPGRENQPQHF.

This clonotype was recorded many times. This chain connects TRBV6-1 to TRBJ2-2; no reliable D call. CDR3 size: 14 residues. Trimming removed 7 bases at V and 1 base at J, with 10 bases between. CDR1 is MNHNS and CDR2 is SASEGT in the germline V gene. CDR3 residues: CASTHEVNTGELFF. CDR3 DNA: TGTGCCAGCACCCACGAGGTGAACACCGGGGAGCTGTTTTTT.

This clonotype was detected ten times or more. CDR3 residues: CASSTLTSGTSRPTEQYF. DNA of the CDR3: TGTGCCAGTAGTACCTTGACTAGCGGGACCTCTAGGCCCACCGAGCAGTACTTC. The chain carries TRBV19 and TRBJ2-7, with 11 bases fitting TRBD2. CDR3 length: 18 residues. V shed 4 bases, J shed 6 bases, and the junction held 17 bases outside the gene matches. Per the germline V gene, CDR1 is LNHDA and CDR2 is SQIVND (reference sequence).

The chain recombines TRBV7-2 with TRBJ2-5; D assignment may be TRBD1 or TRBD2 (5 bases each). Trimming pared 6 bases from V and 2 bases from J, leaving 16 bases between. The germline V gene has CDR1 SGHTA and CDR2 FQGNSA. CDR3 size: 15 residues. As DNA, the CDR3 is TGTGCCAGCAGACCGGGGCAGGCACTGCAAGAGACCCAGTACTTC. Translating gives CASRPGQALQETQYF.

V is TRBV7-9 and J is TRBJ1-3, with D hard to call. Germline V gene lookup returns CDR1 SEHNR and CDR2 FQNEAQ (reference sequence). V gave up 8 bases and J gave up 0 bases, with 8 bases separating them. The CDR3 has 13 amino acids. The CDR3 spells CASVQSSGNTIYF. In DNA, the CDR3 is TGTGCCAGCGTGCAGAGCTCTGGAAACACCATATATTTT.

This clonotype was seen repeatedly, ten times or more. CDR3 sequence: CASSFGKTEAFF. CDR3 coding DNA: TGTGCCAGCAGTTTCGGAAAAACTGAAGCTTTCTTT. This chain links TRBV12-3 or TRBV12-4 with TRBJ1-1; D is unclear. Between the trimmed V and J ends, which lost 3 bases and 5 bases, there was a span of 7 bases. The CDR3 is 12 amino acids.

This clonotype was detected only once. This chain connects TRBV5-4 to TRBJ1-2; D is possibly TRBD1 (5 bases). Trimming left V 0 bases short and J 4 bases short, with 10 bases between. This CDR3 contains 14 residues. From germline, CDR1 is SGHNT and CDR2 YYREEE (reference sequence). CDR3 residues: CASSLGQSIYGYTF. The CDR3 DNA reads TGTGCCAGCAGCTTGGGACAGTCTATCTATGGCTACACCTTC. Filled out from reference TRBV5-4 and TRBJ1-2, the complete variable domain reads ETGVTQSPTHLIKTRGQQVTLRCSSQSGHNTVSWYQQALGQGPQFIFQYYREEENGRGNFPPRFSGLQFPNYSSELNVNALELDDSALYLCASSLGQSIYGYTFGSGTRLTVV.

This clonotype occurred many times. A much larger clone sits a single nucleotide away, making a read error possible. The J gene is TRBJ1-1, the V gene TRBV19; TRBD1 might be the D (5 bases). Germline assignment: CDR1 LNHDA and CDR2 SQIVND (reference sequence). This CDR3 contains 13 residues. The V gene lost 11 bases and the J gene lost 1 base, with 14 bases spanning the gap. CDR3: CAGFIDRNTEAFF. CDR3 sequence (DNA): TGTGCCGGTTTTATTGACAGGAACACTGAAGCTTTCTTT.

This chain connects TRBV6-1 to TRBJ2-7; 7 nucleotides agree with TRBD2. Germline CDR1 is MNHNS and CDR2 is SASEGT. V lost 6 bases and J lost 2; bases outside the gene matches: 7. The CDR3 has 14 amino acids. DNA for the CDR3: TGTGCCAGCAGGCACCCTCGGGGGGCCTACGAGCAGTACTTC. Protein sequence: CASRHPRGAYEQYF.